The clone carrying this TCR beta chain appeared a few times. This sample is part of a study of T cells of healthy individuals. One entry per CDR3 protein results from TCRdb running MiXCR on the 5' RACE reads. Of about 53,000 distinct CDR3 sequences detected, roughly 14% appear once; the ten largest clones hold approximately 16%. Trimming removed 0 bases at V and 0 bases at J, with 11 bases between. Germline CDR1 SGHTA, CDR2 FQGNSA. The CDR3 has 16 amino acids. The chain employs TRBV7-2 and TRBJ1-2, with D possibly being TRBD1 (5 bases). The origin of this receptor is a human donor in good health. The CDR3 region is CASSLAQPGPNYGYTF. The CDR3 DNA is TGTGCCAGCAGCTTAGCGCAACCGGGGCCTAACTATGGCTACACCTTC.